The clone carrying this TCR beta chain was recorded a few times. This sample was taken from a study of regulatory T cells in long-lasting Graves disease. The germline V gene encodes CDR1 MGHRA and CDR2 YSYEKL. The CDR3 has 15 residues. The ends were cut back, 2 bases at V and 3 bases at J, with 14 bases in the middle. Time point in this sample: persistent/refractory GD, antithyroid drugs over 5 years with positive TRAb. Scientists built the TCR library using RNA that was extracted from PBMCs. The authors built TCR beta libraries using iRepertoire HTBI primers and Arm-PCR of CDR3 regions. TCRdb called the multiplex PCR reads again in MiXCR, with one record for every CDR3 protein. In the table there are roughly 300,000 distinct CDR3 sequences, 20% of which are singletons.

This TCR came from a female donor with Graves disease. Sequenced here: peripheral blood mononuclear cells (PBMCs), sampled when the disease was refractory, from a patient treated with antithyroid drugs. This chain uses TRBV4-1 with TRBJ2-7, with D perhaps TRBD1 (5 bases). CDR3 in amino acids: CASSQPYGHNYEQYF. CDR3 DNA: TGCGCCAGCAGCCAACCCTACGGACACAACTACGAGCAGTACTTC.